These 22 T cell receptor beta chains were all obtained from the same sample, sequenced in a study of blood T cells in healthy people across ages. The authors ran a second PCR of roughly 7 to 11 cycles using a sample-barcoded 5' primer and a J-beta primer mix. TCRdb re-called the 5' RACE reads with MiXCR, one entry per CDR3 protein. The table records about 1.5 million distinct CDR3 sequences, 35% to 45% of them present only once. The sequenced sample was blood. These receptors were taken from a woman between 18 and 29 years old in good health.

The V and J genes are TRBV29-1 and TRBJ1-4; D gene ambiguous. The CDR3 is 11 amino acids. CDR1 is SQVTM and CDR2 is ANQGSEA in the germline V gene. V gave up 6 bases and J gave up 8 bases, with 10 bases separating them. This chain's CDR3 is CSVGETEKLFF. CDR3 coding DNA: TGCAGCGTCGGAGAGACAGAAAAACTGTTTTTT. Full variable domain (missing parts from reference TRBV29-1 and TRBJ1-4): SAVISQKPSRDICQRGTSLTIQCQVDSQVTMMFWYRQQPGQSLTLIATANQGSEATYESGFVIDKFPISRPNLTFSTLTVSNMSPEDSSIYLCSVGETEKLFFGSGTQLSVL.

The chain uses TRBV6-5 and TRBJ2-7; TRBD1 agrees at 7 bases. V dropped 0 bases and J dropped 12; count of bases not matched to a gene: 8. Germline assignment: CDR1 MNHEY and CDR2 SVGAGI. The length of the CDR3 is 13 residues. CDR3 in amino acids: CASSYSTGSMAYF. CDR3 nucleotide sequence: TGTGCCAGCAGTTACTCGACAGGGTCCATGGCGTACTTC.

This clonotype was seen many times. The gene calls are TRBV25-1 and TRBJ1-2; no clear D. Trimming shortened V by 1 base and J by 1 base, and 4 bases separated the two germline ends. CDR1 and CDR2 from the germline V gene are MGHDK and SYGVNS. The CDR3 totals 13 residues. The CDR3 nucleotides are TGTGCCAGCAGTGAATCGAGTAACTATGGCTACACCTTC. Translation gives CASSESSNYGYTF.

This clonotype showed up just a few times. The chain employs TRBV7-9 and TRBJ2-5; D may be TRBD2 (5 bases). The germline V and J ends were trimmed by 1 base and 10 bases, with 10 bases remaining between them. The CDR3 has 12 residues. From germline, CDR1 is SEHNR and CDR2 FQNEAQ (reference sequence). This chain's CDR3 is CASSLDLRGQYF. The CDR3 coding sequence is TGTGCCAGCAGCTTAGACCTACGGGGCCAGTACTTC.

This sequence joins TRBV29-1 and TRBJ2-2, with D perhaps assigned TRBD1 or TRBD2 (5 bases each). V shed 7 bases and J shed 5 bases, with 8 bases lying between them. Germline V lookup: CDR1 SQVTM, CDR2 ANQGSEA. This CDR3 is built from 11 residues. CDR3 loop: CSGGRTGELFF. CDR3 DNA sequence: TGCAGCGGGGGACGAACCGGGGAGCTGTTTTTT.

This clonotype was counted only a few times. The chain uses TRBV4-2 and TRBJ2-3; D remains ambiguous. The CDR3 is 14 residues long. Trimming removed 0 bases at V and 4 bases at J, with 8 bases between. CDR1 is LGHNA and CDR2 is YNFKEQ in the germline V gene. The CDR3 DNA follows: TGTGCCAGCAGCCAAGATACCCAAGCAGATACGCAGTATTTT. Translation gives CASSQDTQADTQYF.

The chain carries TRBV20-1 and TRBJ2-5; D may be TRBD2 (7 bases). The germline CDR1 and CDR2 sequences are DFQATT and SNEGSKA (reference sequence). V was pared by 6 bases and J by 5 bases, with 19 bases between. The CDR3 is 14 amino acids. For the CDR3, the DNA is TGCAGTGCCAAAGGGGGGGGCCGAGGGGAGACCCAGTACTTC. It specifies CSAKGGGRGETQYF.

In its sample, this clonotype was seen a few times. The CDR3 DNA reads TGTGCCACCAGCAGAGATCTTACCGTCTACAATGAGCAGTACTTC. Residues: CATSRDLTVYNEQYF. V gene TRBV15 combines with J gene TRBJ2-1; D gene unclear. The tail of the sequence fits TRBJ2-7 better, so the J call may be wrong. This CDR3 has 15 residues. Germline V gene lookup returns CDR1 LNHNV and CDR2 YYDKDF (reference sequence).

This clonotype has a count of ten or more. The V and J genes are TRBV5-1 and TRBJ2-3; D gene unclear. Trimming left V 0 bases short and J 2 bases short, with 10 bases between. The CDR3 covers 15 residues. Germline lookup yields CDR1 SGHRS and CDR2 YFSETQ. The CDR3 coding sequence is TGCGCCAGCAGCTTGGGAGGCAGATCCACAGATACGCAGTATTTT. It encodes CASSLGGRSTDTQYF. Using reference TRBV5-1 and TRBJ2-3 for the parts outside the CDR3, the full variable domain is KAGVTQTPRYLIKTRGQQVTLSCSPISGHRSVSWYQQTPGQGLQFLFEYFSETQRNKGNFPGRFSGRQFSNSRSEMNVSTLELGDSALYLCASSLGGRSTDTQYFGPGTRLTVL.

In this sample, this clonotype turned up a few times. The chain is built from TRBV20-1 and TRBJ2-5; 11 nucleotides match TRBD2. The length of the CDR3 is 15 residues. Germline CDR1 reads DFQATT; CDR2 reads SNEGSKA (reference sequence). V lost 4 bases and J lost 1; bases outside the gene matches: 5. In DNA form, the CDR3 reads TGCAGTGCTAAACTAGCGGGGGAAATCCAAGAGACCCAGTACTTC. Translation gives CSAKLAGEIQETQYF.

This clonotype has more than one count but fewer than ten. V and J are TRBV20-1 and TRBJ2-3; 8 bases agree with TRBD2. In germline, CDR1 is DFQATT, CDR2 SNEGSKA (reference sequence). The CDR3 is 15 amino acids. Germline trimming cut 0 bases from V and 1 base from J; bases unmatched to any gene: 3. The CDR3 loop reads CSARDTSGGTDTQYF. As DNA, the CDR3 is TGCAGTGCTAGAGATACTAGCGGCGGCACAGATACGCAGTATTTT.

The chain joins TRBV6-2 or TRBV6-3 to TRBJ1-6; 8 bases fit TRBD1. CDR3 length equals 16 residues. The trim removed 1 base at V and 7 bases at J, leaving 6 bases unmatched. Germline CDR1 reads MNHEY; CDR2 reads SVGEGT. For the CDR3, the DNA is TGTGCCAGCAGTTACTACGGACAGGGTGACAATTCACCCCTCCACTTT. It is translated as CASSYYGQGDNSPLHF.

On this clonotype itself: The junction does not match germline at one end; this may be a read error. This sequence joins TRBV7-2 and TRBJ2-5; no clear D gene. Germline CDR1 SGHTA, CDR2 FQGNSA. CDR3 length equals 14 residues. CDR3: CASSFSQGFETQYF. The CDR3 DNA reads TGTGCCAGCAGCTTTAGCCAAGGCTTTGAGACTCAGTACTTC. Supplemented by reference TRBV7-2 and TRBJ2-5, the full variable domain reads GAGVSQSPSNKVTEKGKDVELRCDPISGHTALYWYRQSLGQGLEFLIYFQGNSAPDKSGLPSDRFSAERTGGSVSTLTIQRTQQEDSAVYLCASSFSQGFETQYFGPGTRLLVL.

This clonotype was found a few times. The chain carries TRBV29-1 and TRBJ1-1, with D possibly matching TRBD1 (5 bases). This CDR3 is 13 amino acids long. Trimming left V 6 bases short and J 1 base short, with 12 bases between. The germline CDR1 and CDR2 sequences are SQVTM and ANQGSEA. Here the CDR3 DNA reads TGCAGCGTCGCAGGGCTTTCGAACACTGAAGCTTTCTTT. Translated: CSVAGLSNTEAFF.

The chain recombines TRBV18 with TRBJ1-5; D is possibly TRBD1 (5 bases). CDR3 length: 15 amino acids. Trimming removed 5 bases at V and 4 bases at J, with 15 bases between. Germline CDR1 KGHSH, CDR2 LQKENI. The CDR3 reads CASSSIGAGNQPQHF. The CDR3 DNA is TGTGCCAGCTCATCGATAGGGGCTGGAAATCAGCCCCAGCATTTT. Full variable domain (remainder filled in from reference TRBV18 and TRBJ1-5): NAGVMQNPRHLVRRRGQEARLRCSPMKGHSHVYWYRQLPEEGLKFMVYLQKENIIDESGMPKERFSAEFPKEGPSILRIQQVVRGDSAAYFCASSSIGAGNQPQHFGDGTRLSIL.

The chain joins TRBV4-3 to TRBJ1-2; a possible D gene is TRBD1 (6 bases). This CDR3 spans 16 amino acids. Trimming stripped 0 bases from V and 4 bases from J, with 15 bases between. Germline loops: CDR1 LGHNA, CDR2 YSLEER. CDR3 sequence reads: CASSQDLGGGSYGYTF. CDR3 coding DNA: TGCGCCAGCAGCCAAGATCTTGGGGGGGGCAGCTATGGCTACACCTTC.

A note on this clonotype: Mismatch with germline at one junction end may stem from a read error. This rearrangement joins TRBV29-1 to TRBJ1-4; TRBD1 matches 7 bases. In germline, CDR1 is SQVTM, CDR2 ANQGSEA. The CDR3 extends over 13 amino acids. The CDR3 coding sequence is TGCAACGTCGGGACAGAGTATTATGAAAAACTGGTTTTT. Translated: CNVGTEYYEKLVF. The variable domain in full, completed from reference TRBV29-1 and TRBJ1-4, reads SAVISQKPSRDICQRGTSLTIQCQVDSQVTMMFWYRQQPGQSLTLIATANQGSEATYESGFVIDKFPISRPNLTFSTLTVSNMSPEDSSIYLCNVGTEYYEKLVFGSGTQLSVL.

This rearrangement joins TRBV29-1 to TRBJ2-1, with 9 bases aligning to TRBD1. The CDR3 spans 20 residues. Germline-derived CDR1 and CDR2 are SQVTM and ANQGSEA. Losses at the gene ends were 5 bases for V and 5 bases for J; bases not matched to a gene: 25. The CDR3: CSVRSRDRVSTRPIHNEQFF. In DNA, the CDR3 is TGCAGCGTTAGGTCCCGGGACAGGGTTTCGACCCGCCCTATTCACAATGAGCAGTTCTTC.

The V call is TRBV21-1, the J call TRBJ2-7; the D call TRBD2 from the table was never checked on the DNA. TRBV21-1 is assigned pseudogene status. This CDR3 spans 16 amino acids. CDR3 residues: CASSKVGRAGAYEQYF. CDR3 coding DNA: TGTGCCAGCAGCAAAGTGGGACGAGCGGGGGCCTACGAGCAGTACTTC.

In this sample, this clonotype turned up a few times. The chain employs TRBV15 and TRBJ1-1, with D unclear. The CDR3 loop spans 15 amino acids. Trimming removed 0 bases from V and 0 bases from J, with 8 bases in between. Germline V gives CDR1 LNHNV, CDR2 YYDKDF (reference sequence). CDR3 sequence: CATSRENPMNTEAFF. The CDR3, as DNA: TGTGCCACCAGCAGAGAGAATCCGATGAACACTGAAGCTTTCTTT.

The CDR3 DNA follows: TGCGCCAGCAGCCAGGGTGACAGGGATAGCTATGGCTACACCTTC. Its translation is CASSQGDRDSYGYTF. The V and J genes are TRBV4-3 and TRBJ1-2, with 7 nucleotides matching TRBD1. This CDR3 comprises 15 residues. V shed 3 bases and J 4 bases; nucleotides not matched to a gene: 8. In germline, CDR1 is LGHNA, CDR2 YSLEER.

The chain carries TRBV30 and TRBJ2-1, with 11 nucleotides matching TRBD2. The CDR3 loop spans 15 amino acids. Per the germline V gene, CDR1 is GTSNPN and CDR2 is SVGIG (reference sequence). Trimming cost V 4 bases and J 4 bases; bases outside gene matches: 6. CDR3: CAWTFLAGGYNEQFF. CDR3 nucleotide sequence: TGTGCCTGGACATTTCTAGCGGGGGGTTACAATGAGCAGTTCTTC. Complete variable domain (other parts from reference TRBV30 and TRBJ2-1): SQTIHQWPATLVQPVGSPLSLECTVEGTSNPNLYWYRQAAGRGLQLLFYSVGIGQISSEVPQNLSASRPQDRQFILSSKKLLLSDSGFYLCAWTFLAGGYNEQFFGPGTRLTVL.